This paragraph covers one T cell receptor beta chain sequence. With V trimmed by 3 bases and J by 2 bases, 6 bases remained unmatched. The CDR3 has 18 residues. Germline V gene data show CDR1 as LNHDA and CDR2 as SQIVND (reference sequence). RNA transcripts yielded amplified TCR beta CDR3 regions. During a first-round RT-PCR of the TCR CDR3, the HTBI primer set was used. A single record per CDR3 protein comes from TCRdb applying MiXCR to the multiplex PCR reads. The sample shows about 840,000 distinct CDR3 sequences, over 35% of them seen only once. The source of the sample is a study of T cells in Graves' hyperthyroidism and ophthalmopathy.

The sequence came from a man younger than 35 with Graves' hyperthyroidism. Sequencing was performed on blood. The chain combines TRBV19 with TRBJ2-6; 11 positions agree with TRBD1. DNA for the CDR3: TGTGCCAGTAGTATCGGACAGGGGGCGATCGCTGGGGCCAACGTCCTGACTTTC. It specifies CASSIGQGAIAGANVLTF.